Listed here is a single T cell receptor beta chain. These data come from a study of T cell changes during pregnancy in multiple sclerosis. Assay: immunoSEQ multiplex PCR; the TCRdb copy retains only in-frame clones and omits some. Of some 38,000 clones in the sample, around nine tenths were seen once. The CDR3 loop spans 17 amino acids. V was trimmed by 0 bases and J by 7 bases, leaving 21 bases between them. Germline assignment: CDR1 LGHNA and CDR2 YSLEER. Source: CD4+ T cells from peripheral blood mononuclear cells, taken in the second trimester of pregnancy. The chain combines TRBV4-3 with TRBJ1-2; the D gene is possibly TRBD1 (5 bases). This receptor was taken from a female donor in good health, enrolled as a control in a pregnancy study. The CDR3 sequence is CASSQEWAGKLSGGYTF. The DNA for the CDR3 is TGCGCCAGCAGCCAAGAGTGGGCAGGGAAGTTAAGTGGTGGCTACACCTTC.